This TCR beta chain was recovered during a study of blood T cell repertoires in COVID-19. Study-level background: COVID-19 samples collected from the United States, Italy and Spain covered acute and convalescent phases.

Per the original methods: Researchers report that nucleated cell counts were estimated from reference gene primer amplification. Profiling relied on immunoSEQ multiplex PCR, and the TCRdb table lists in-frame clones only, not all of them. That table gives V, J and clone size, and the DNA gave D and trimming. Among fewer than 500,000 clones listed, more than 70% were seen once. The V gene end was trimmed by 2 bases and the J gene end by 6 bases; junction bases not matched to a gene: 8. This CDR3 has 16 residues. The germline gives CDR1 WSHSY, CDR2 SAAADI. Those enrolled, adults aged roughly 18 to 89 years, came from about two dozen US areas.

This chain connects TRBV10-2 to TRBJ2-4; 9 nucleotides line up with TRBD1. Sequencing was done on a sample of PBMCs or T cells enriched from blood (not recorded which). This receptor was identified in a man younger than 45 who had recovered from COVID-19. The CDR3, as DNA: TGCGCCAGCAGTGAGAGGGGACAGGGCCGGGGAAACATTCAGTACTTC. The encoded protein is CASSERGQGRGNIQYF.